The 12 T cell receptor beta chains given below trace back to one sample, sequenced in a study of technical replicates of blood from a few donors. Only in-frame clones appear in the TCRdb table, and some are missing; sequencing was by immunoSEQ multiplex PCR. The sample has tens of thousands of clones; around nine tenths are singletons. Specimen: T cells isolated from PBMCs. Receptors originate from a human donor in good health.

The V call is TRBV6-1, the J call TRBJ2-2; tentatively, D is TRBD1 (6 bases). This CDR3 region has 18 residues. Germline CDR1 MNHNS, CDR2 SASEGT. V gave up 3 bases and J gave up 0 bases, with 17 bases separating them. Written as DNA, the CDR3 is TGTGCCAGCAGTGACTGGACAGACTCCTTCGCGAACACCGGGGAGCTGTTTTTT. This sequence encodes CASSDWTDSFANTGELFF.

The rearrangement uses TRBV19 and TRBJ2-7; 7 bases line up with TRBD2. Per germline, CDR1 LNHDA and CDR2 SQIVND (reference sequence). The length of the CDR3 is 14 residues. J gave up 0 bases and V 7 bases, and 6 bases lay outside the gene matches. CDR3 DNA: TGTGCCAGTACGAGCGTAGCGGGCTCCTACGAGCAGTACTTC. Its translation is CASTSVAGSYEQYF.

The CDR3 bases are TGTGCCAGCAGCTTAGAACCAGGGCGGACCTACGAGCAGTACTTC. Residues: CASSLEPGRTYEQYF. The rearrangement joins TRBV7-8 to TRBJ2-7; D might be TRBD1 (5 bases). V was shortened by 1 base and J by 2 bases, with 12 bases between the two germline ends. Per germline, CDR1 SGHVS and CDR2 FQNEAQ. The CDR3 length is 15 residues.

CDR3 sequence (DNA): TGTGCCAGCAGCCCCTACCAACAGGGCCCTCGGGGCTACACCTTC. Residues: CASSPYQQGPRGYTF. This chain joins TRBV14 and TRBJ1-2; D is possibly TRBD1 (6 bases). V lost 4 bases to trimming and J lost 8 bases, with 20 bases between them. Per germline, CDR1 SGHDN and CDR2 FVKESK. CDR3 length: 15 residues.

The V and J genes are TRBV2 and TRBJ1-6; D gene uncertain. With 4 bases removed from V and 1 base from J, the gap between germline ends came to 14 bases. The CDR3 contains 17 residues. Germline V gene sequence: CDR1 SNHLY, CDR2 FYNNEI. The CDR3 protein is CASSGGEEWSYNSPLHF. CDR3 coding DNA: TGTGCCAGCAGTGGGGGAGAGGAATGGTCCTATAATTCACCCCTCCACTTT.

CDR3 nucleotide sequence: TGTGCCAGCTCACTCGGACAGGGTGTTAACTATGGCTACACCTTC. It translates to CASSLGQGVNYGYTF. The V and J genes are TRBV18 and TRBJ1-2; 8 nucleotides align to TRBD1. V shed 4 bases and J 1 base; nucleotides not matched to a gene: 5. Germline V lookup: CDR1 KGHSH, CDR2 LQKENI. The CDR3 totals 15 residues.

This sequence joins TRBV11-1 and TRBJ2-7, with 7 positions matching TRBD1. Per germline, CDR1 SGHAT and CDR2 FQDESV (reference sequence). This CDR3 contains 15 residues. V lost 6 bases, J lost 4 bases, and 12 bases stayed unmatched. CDR3: CASSTTGTASYEQYF. Here the CDR3 DNA reads TGTGCCAGCAGTACCACAGGGACAGCTTCTTACGAGCAGTACTTC.

V and J are TRBV4-1 and TRBJ2-5; D is perhaps TRBD1 (6 bases). This CDR3 comprises 15 residues. The germline CDR1 and CDR2 sequences are MGHRA and YSYEKL. Trimming left V 2 bases short and J 1 base short, with 11 bases between. CDR3 nucleotides: TGCGCCAGCAGCCAAACCGTGGGGGCCCAAGAGACCCAGTACTTC. Amino acids: CASSQTVGAQETQYF.

The rearrangement uses TRBV28 and TRBJ2-7, with D possibly matching TRBD2 (6 bases). With 4 bases removed from V and 6 bases from J, the gap between germline ends came to 16 bases. This CDR3 is built from 14 residues. Germline V lookup: CDR1 MDHEN, CDR2 SYDVKM. Written as DNA, the CDR3 is TGTGCCAGCAGTTCTGGCGGGATACGGTTCGAGCAGTACTTC. This gives the protein CASSSGGIRFEQYF.

The V gene is TRBV28, the J gene TRBJ2-7, with D maybe TRBD2 (6 bases). This CDR3 comprises 16 residues. CDR1 MDHEN and CDR2 SYDVKM come from the germline V gene. Trimming cost V 7 bases and J 4 bases, with 23 bases left between them. In nucleotides, the CDR3 is TGTGCCAGCACCGCGGAGACGGCGGGAAGCTTTTACGAGCAGTACTTC. Amino acid sequence: CASTAETAGSFYEQYF.

The rearrangement links TRBV27 to TRBJ2-7; 8 bases are a match to TRBD2. CDR3 length: 14 residues. V trimming: 11 bases; J trimming: 1 base; junction bases outside the gene matches: 10. Germline loops: CDR1 MNHEY, CDR2 SMNVEV (reference sequence). The chain's CDR3 is CAVPPSGYSYEQYF. Written as DNA, the CDR3 is TGTGCCGTCCCCCCTAGCGGGTATTCCTACGAGCAGTACTTC.

The gene calls are TRBV4-1 and TRBJ2-5, with TRBD2 identical over 9 bases. After removal of 0 bases from V and 5 bases from J, the junction contained 10 bases not matched to a gene. The CDR3 is 17 amino acids. CDR1 is MGHRA, CDR2 YSYEKL, per germline. The CDR3 DNA reads TGCGCCAGCAGCCAAGAGCGGCCTAGCGGGGCACGGGAGACCCAGTACTTC. Protein product: CASSQERPSGARETQYF.